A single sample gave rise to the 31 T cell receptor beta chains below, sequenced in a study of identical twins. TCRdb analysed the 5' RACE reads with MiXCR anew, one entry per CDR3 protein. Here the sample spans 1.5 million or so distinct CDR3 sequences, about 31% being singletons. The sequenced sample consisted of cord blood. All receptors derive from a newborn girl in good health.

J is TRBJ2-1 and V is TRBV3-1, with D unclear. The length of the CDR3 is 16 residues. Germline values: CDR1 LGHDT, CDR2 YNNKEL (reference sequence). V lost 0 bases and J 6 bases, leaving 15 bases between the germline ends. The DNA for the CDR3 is TGTGCCAGCAGCCAAGATCGGACCCCCTTGGTCAATGAGCAGTTCTTC. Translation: CASSQDRTPLVNEQFF.

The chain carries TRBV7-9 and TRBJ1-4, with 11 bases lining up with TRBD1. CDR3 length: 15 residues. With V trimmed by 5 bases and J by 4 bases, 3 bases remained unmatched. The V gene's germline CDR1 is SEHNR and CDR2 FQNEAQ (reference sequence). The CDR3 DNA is TGTGCCAGCAGCGCAGGGACAGGGGGTAATGAAAAACTGTTTTTT. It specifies CASSAGTGGNEKLFF.

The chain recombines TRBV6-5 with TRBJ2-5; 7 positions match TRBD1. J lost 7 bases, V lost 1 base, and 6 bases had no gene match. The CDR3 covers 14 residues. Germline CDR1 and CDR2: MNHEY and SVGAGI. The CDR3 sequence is CASSYLNRGGTQYF. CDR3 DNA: TGTGCCAGCAGTTACTTGAACAGGGGCGGGACCCAGTACTTC.

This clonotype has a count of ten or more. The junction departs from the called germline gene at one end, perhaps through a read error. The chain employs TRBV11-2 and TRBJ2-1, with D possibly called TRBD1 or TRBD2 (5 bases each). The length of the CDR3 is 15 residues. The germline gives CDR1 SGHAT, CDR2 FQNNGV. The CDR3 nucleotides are TGCGCCAGCAGCTTGGACGGGGCTTCCTACAATGAGCAGTTCTTC. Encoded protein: CASSLDGASYNEQFF.

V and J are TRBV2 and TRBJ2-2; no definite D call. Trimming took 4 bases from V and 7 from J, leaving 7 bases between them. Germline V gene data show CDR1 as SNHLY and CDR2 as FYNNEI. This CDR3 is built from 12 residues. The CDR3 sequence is CASSVGYGELFF. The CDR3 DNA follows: TGTGCCAGCAGTGTCGGTTACGGGGAGCTGTTTTTT.

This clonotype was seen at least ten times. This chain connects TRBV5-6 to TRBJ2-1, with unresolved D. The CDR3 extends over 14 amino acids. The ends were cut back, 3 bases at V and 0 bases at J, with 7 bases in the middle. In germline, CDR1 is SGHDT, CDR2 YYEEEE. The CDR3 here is CASSSDVSYNEQFF. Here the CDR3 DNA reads TGTGCCAGCAGCTCCGACGTCTCCTACAATGAGCAGTTCTTC.

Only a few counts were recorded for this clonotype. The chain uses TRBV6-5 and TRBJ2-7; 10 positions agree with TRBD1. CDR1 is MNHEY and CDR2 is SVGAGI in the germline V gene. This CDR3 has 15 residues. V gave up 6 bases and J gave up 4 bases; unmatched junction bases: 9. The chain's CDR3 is CASRRLDRGLYEQYF. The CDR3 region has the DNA TGTGCCAGCAGACGCCTCGACAGGGGGCTTTACGAGCAGTACTTC.

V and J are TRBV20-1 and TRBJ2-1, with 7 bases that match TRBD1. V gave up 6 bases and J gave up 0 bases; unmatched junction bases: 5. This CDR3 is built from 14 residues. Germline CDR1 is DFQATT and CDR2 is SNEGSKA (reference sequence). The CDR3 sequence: CSAQTGNSYNEQFF. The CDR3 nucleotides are TGCAGTGCCCAGACAGGGAACTCCTACAATGAGCAGTTCTTC.

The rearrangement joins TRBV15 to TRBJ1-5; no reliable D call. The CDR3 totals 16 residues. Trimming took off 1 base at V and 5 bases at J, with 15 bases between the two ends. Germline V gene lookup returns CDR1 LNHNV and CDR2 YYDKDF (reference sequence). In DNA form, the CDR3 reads TGTGCCACCAGCAGAGTCGTTAGAGCAGAGGATCAGCCCCAGCATTTT. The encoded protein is CATSRVVRAEDQPQHF.

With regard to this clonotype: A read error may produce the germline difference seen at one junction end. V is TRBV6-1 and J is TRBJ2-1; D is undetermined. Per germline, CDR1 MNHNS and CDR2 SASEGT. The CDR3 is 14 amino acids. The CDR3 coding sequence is TGTGCCAGCAGCCTATTGAGCTCCTACAGTGAGCAGTTCTTC. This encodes CASSLLSSYSEQFF.

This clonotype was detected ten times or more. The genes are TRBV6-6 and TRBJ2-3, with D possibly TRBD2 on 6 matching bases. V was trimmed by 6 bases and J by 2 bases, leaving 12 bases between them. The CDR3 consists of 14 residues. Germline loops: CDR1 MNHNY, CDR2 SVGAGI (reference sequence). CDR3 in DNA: TGTGCCAGCAGCCCCTGGGGGGACACAGATACGCAGTATTTT. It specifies CASSPWGDTDTQYF.

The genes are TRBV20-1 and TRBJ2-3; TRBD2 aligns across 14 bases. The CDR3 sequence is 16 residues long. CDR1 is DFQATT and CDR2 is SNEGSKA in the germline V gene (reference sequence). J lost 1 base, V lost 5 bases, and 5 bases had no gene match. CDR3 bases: TGCAGTGCTCGACTAGCGGGGGGGCGGGGCACAGATACGCAGTATTTT. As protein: CSARLAGGRGTDTQYF.

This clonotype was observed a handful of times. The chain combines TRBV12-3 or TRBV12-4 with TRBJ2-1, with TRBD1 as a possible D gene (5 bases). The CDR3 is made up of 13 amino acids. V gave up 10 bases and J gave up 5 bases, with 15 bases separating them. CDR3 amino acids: CAIGEQVDNEQFF. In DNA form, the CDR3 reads TGTGCCATTGGGGAACAGGTGGACAATGAGCAGTTCTTC.

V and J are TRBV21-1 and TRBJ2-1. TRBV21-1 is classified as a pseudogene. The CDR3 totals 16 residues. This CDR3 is CASSKGPVTVTPEQFF. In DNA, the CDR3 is TGTGCCAGCAGCAAGGGTCCGGTAACTGTGACGCCTGAGCAGTTCTTC.

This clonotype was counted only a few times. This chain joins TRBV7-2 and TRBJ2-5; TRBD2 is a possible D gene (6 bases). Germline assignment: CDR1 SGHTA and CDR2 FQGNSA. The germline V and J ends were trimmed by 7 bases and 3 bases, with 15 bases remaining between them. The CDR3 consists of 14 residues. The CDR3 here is CASIQGWTKETQYF. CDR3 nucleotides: TGTGCCAGCATCCAGGGTTGGACTAAAGAGACCCAGTACTTC.

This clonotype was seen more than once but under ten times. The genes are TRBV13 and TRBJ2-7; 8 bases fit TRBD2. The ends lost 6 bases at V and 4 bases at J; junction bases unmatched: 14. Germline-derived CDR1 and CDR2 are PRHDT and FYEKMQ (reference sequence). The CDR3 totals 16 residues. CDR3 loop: CASRSLPTGRGYEQYF. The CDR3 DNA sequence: TGTGCCAGCAGGAGCTTACCTACCGGGAGGGGTTACGAGCAGTACTTC.

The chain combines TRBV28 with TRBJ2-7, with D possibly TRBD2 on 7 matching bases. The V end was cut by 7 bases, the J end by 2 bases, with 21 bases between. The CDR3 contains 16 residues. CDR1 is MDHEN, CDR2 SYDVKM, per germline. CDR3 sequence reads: CASTPRGGPAAYEQYF. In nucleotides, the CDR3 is TGTGCCAGCACCCCAAGGGGGGGCCCGGCAGCCTACGAGCAGTACTTC.

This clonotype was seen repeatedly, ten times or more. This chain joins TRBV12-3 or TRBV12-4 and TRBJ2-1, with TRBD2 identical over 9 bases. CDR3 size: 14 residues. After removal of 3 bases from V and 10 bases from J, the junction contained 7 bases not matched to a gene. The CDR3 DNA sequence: TGTGCCAGCAGTTTGGGACTAGCTCTCGAGGAGCAGTTCTTC. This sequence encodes CASSLGLALEEQFF.

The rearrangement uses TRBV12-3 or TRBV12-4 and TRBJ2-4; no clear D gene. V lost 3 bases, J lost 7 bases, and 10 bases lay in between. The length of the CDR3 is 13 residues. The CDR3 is CASSFGIGNIQYF. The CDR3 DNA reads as TGTGCCAGCAGTTTTGGGATTGGGAACATTCAGTACTTC.

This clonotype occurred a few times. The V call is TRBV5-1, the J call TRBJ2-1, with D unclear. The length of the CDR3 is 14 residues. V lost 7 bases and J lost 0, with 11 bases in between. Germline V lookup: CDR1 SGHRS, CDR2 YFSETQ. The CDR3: CASQSLSSYNEQFF. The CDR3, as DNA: TGCGCCAGCCAGTCTCTGAGCTCCTACAATGAGCAGTTCTTC.

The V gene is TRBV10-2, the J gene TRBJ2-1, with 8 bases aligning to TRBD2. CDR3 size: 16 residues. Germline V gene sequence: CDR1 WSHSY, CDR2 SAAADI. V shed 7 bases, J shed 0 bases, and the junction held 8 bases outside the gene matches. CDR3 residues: CASNGLREGSYNEQFF. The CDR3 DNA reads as TGCGCCAGCAATGGACTCCGGGAGGGCTCCTACAATGAGCAGTTCTTC.

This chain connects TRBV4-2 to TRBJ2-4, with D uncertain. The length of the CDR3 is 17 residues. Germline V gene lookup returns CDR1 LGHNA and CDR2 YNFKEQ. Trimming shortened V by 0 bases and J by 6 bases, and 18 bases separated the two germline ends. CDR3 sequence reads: CASSQDGTREARNIQYF. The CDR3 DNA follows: TGTGCCAGCAGCCAAGACGGAACGCGAGAGGCCCGAAACATTCAGTACTTC.

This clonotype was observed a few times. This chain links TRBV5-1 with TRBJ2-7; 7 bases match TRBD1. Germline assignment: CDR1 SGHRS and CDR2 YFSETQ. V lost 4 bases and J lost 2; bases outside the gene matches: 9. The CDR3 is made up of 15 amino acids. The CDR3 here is CASSTPRQGTYEQYF. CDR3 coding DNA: TGCGCCAGCAGCACCCCCCGACAGGGAACCTACGAGCAGTACTTC.

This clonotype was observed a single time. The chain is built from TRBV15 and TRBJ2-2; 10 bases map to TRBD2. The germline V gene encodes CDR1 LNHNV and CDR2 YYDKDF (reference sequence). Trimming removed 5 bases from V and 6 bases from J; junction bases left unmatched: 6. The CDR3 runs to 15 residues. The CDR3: CATSGMLAGAGELFF. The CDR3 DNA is TGTGCCACCAGCGGAATGCTAGCGGGGGCCGGGGAGCTGTTTTTT.

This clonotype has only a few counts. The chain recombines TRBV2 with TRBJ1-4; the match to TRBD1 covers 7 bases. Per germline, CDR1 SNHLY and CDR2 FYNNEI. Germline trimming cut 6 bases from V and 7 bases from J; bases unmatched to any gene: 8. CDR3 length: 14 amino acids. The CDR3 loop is CASRGDREVEKLFF. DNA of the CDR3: TGTGCCAGCAGGGGCGACAGGGAGGTTGAAAAACTGTTTTTT.

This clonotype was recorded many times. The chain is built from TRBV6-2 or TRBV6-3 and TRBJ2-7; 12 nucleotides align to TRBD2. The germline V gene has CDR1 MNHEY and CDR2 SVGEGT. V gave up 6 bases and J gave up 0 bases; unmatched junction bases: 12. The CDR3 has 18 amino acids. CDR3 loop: CASRDDRGTSGFSYEQYF. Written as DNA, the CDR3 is TGTGCCAGCAGAGACGACAGGGGGACTAGCGGGTTCTCCTACGAGCAGTACTTC.

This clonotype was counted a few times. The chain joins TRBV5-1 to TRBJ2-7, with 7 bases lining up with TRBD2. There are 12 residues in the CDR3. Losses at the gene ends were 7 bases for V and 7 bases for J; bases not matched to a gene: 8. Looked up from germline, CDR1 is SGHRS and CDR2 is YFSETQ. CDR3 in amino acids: CASGGGINEQYF. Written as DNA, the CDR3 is TGCGCCAGCGGGGGGGGAATCAATGAGCAGTACTTC.

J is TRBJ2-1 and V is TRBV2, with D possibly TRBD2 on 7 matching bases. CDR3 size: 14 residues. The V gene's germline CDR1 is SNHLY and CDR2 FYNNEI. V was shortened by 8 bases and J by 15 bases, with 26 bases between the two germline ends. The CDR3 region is CASGGGTSFNEWFF. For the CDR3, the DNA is TGTGCCAGCGGGGGAGGGACATCCTTCAATGAGTGGTTCTTC.

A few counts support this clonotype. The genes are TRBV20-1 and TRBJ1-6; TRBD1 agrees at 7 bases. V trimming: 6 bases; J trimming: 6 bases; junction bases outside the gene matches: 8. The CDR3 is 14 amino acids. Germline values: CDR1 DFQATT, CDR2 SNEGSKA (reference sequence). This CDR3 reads CSARGTVINSPLHF. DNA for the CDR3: TGCAGTGCCCGGGGGACAGTGATTAATTCACCCCTCCACTTT.

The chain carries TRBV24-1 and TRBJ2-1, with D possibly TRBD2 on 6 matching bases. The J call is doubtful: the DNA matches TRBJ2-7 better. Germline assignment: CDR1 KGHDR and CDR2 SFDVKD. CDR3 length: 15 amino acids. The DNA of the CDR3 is TGTGCCACCAGTGATGCGGGACGGTCCTACAATGAGCAGTACTTC. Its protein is CATSDAGRSYNEQYF.

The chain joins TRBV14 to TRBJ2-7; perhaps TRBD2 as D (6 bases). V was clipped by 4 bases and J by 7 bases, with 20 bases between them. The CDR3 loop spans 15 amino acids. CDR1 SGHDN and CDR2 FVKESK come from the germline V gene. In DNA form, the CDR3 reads TGTGCCAGCAGCCGAACTAGCCATCCCTACAATGAGCAGTACTTC. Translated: CASSRTSHPYNEQYF.